This TCR beta chain was observed in a study of immune heterogeneity within non-small cell lung tumors. Across the whole study: There were several squamous cell carcinomas, fewer than eleven non-squamous carcinomas and 1 tumor not otherwise specified.

Bulk tumor gDNA, roughly 600 ng per sample, served as the TCR template. Biopsies that were spaced far apart were taken, several per primary tumor, during surgery. Before undergoing curative surgery, patients had newly diagnosed non-small cell lung cancer that was untreated. Trimming at V came to 4 bases and at J to 6 bases, leaving 9 bases not matched to a gene. The germline gives CDR1 SGHRS, CDR2 YFSETQ. The CDR3 extends over 15 amino acids. Overall study results and limits: Within a patient, dominant CDR3 beta clonotypes were shared across sites, though different locations had unique frequent clones. Individual patients mostly differed in their high-frequency T-cell receptor beta clonotypes.

TCR beta CDR3 was amplified by multiplex PCR, first round nine to eleven cycles, 32 V and 13 J primers. Each CDR3 protein is one row after TCRdb ran MiXCR on the multiplex PCR reads. The table includes more than 1,500 distinct CDR3 sequences, 30% detected once. In this sample, this clonotype turned up once. Its antigen remains unidentified. The chain is built from TRBV5-1 and TRBJ2-1; 8 bases match TRBD2. What was sequenced was lung tumor tissue. This TCR derives from a woman in her forties or fifties with non-small cell lung cancer. The CDR3 DNA follows: TGCGCCAGCAGCACCGGCGGGAGCGGGGGCAATGAGCAGTTCTTC. Its protein is CASSTGGSGGNEQFF.